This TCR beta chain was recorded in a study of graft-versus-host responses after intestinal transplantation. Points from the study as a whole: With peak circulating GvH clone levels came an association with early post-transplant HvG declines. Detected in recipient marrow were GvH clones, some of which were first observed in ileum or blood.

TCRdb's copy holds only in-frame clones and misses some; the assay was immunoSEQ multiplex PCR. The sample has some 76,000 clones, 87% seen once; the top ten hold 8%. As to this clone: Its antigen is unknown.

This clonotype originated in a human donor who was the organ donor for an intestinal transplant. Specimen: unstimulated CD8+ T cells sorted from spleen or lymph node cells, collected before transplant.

The CDR3: CASSPGQGHTIYF. CDR3 in DNA: TGTGCCAGCAGCCCAGGACAGGGGCACACCATATATTTT. V and J are TRBV27 and TRBJ1-3; 9 nucleotides align to TRBD1. The CDR3 is 13 residues long. V was clipped by 6 bases and J by 8 bases; unmatched bases: 5. Germline CDR1 is MNHEY and CDR2 is SMNVEV (reference sequence).